This is a list of T cell receptor beta chains from one sample in a study of shared clonotypes between healthy human individuals. Only in-frame clones appear in the TCRdb table, and some are missing; sequencing was by immunoSEQ multiplex PCR. The sample consists of approximately 2.5 million clones, 80% to 95% of them appearing once. The sequenced sample consisted of naive CD4+ T cells from PBMCs. These receptors originate from a man younger than 35 in good health. Some clones in this sample may be carry-over from other donors' samples. Both conserved end residues are part of each CDR3. A D gene is named only where the DNA matches it firmly. Some rows mark clone size as missing; the rest say once, few, many or name a class of expanded clone.

-	TRBV15	TRBJ2-7	-	15	CATSREEEGPYEQYF	TGTGCCACCAGCAGAGAGGAGGAAGGGCCCTACGAGCAGTACTTC
-	TRBV18	TRBJ2-7	-	14	CASSRTRDTYEQYF	TGTGCCAGCTCACGAACACGGGATACCTACGAGCAGTACTTC
TRBD2	TRBV4-2	TRBJ2-7	few	14	CASRLAGGHPEQYF	TGTGCCAGCAGATTAGCGGGAGGCCACCCCGAGCAGTACTTC
-	TRBV4-3	TRBJ2-7	-	15	CASSQDHGGNYEQYF	TGCGCCAGCAGCCAAGATCATGGAGGCAACTACGAGCAGTACTTC
-	TRBV5-4	TRBJ2-3	-	14	CASSLQGGTDTQYF	TGTGCCAGCAGCCTACAGGGAGGAACAGATACGCAGTATTTT
TRBD2	TRBV7-3	TRBJ2-1	-	20	CASSRTWTSGREISYNEQFF	TGTGCCAGCAGCCGAACATGGACTAGCGGGAGGGAGATCTCCTACAATGAGCAGTTCTTC
TRBD1	TRBV11-2	TRBJ1-3	-	14	CASSLSRQGYTIYF	TGTGCCAGCAGCTTGTCGCGACAGGGATACACCATATATTTT
-	TRBV9	TRBJ2-1	-	17	CASSVEEDRSITNEQFF	TGTGCCAGCAGCGTAGAAGAAGACAGGAGCATCACAAATGAGCAGTTCTTC
TRBD1	TRBV7-2	TRBJ2-7	-	13	CASSRDRYYEQYF	TGTGCCAGCAGCCGGGACAGGTACTACGAGCAGTACTTC
-	TRBV7-2	TRBJ1-3	-	17	CASSLMGPGLSGNTIYF	TGTGCCAGCAGCTTGATGGGCCCGGGGTTATCTGGAAACACCATATATTTT
-	TRBV28	TRBJ1-2	-	13	CASSVRYSGGYTF	TGTGCCAGCAGTGTTAGGTATTCTGGTGGCTACACCTTC
-	TRBV7-9	TRBJ2-5	once	16	CASSLVTGARAETQYF	TGTGCCAGCAGCTTAGTTACGGGGGCGAGGGCAGAGACCCAGTACTTC
TRBD2	TRBV15	TRBJ2-5	-	17	CATSRDMAGGYQETQYF	TGTGCCACCAGCAGAGATATGGCGGGGGGGTACCAAGAGACCCAGTACTTC
-	TRBV28	TRBJ2-7	-	13	CASSTRGNYEQYF	TGTGCCAGCAGTACCCGGGGCAACTACGAGCAGTACTTC
TRBD1	TRBV15	TRBJ1-1	-	18	CATSRGARQGVRNTEAFF	TGTGCCACCAGCAGAGGAGCTAGACAGGGGGTACGGAACACTGAAGCTTTCTTT
-	TRBV18	TRBJ1-5	-	13	CASSPGGNQPQHF	TGTGCCAGCTCTCCGGGAGGCAATCAGCCCCAGCATTTT
-	TRBV6-1	TRBJ1-5	-	13	CASSVGLKTAQHF	TGTGCCAGCAGTGTGGGTCTTAAAACGGCCCAGCATTTT
-	TRBV27	TRBJ2-5	once	15	CASSFRSVSQETQYF	TGTGCCAGCAGTTTTAGGTCGGTCTCCCAAGAGACCCAGTACTTC
-	TRBV9	TRBJ2-3	-	14	CASSVSGSTDTQYF	TGTGCCAGCAGCGTGTCGGGTAGCACAGATACGCAGTATTTT
-	TRBV6-1	TRBJ1-4	-	13	CASRGSYNEKLFF	TGTGCCAGCAGGGGGTCCTATAATGAAAAACTGTTTTTT
TRBD2	TRBV5-6	TRBJ2-3	-	18	CASSLQAKTSGRAYTQYF	TGTGCCAGCAGCTTGCAGGCCAAGACTAGCGGGAGGGCCTATACGCAGTATTTT
TRBD1	TRBV5-1	TRBJ1-2	once	14	CASSLGGAGYGYTF	TGCGCCAGCAGCTTAGGGGGCGCAGGCTATGGCTACACCTTC